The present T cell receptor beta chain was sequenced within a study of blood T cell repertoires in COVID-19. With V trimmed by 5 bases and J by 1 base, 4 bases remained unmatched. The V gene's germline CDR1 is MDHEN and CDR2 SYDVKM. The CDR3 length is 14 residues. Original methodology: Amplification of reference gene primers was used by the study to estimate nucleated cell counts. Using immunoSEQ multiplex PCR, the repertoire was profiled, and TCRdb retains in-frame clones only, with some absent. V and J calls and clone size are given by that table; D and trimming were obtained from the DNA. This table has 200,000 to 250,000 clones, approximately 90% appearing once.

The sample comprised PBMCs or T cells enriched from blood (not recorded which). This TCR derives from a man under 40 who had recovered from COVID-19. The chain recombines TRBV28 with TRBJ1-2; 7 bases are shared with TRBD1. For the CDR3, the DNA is TGTGCCAGCAGTACCGGGACAGATAACTATGGCTACACCTTC. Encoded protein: CASSTGTDNYGYTF.